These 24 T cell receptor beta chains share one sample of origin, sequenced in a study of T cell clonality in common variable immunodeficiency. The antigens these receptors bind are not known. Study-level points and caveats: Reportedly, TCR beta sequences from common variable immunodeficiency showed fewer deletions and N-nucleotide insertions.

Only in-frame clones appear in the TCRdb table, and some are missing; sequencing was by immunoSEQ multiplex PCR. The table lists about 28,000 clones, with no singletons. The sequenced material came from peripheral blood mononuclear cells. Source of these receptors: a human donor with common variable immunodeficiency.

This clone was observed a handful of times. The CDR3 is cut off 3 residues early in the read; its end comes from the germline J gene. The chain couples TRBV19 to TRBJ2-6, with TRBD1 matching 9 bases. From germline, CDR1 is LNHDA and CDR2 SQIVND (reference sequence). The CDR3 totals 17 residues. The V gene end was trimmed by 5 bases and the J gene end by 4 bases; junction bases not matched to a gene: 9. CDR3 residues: CASSETGTGWGANVLTF. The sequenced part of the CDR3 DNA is TGTGCCAGTAGTGAGACCGGGACAGGGTGGGGGGCCAACGTC.

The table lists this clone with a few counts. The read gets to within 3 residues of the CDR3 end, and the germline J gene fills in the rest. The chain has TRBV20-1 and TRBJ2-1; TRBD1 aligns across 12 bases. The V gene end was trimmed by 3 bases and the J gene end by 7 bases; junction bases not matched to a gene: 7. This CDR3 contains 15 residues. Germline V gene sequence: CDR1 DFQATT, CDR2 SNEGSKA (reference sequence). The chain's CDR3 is CSASGTGGGGNEQFF. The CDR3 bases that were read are TGCAGTGCTAGTGGGACAGGGGGCGGTGGAAATGAG.

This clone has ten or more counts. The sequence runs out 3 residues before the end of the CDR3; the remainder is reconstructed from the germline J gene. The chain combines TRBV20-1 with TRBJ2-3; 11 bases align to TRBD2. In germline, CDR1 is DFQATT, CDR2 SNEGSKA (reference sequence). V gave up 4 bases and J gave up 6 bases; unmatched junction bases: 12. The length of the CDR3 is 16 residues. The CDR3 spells CSAIGVTSGGADTQYF. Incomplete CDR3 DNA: TGCAGTGCTATAGGTGTCACTAGCGGGGGAGCTGATACG.

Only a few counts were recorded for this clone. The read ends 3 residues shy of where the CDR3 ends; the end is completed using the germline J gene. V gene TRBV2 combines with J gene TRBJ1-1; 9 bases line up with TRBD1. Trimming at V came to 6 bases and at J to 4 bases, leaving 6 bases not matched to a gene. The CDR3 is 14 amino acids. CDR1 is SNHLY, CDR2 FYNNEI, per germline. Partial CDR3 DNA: TGTGCCAGCAGCCCACAGGGGGCTGGCACTGAA. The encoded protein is CASSPQGAGTE. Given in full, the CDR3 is CASSPQGAGTEAFF.

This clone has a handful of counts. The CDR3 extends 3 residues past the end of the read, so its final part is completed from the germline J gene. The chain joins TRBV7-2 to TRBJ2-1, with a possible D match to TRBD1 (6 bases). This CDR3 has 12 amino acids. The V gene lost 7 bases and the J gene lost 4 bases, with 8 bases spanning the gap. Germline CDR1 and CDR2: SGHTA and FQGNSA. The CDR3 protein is CASKDRYNEQFF. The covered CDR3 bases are TGTGCCAGCAAGGACAGATACAATGAG.

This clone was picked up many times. CDR3 DNA (partial): TGTGCCAGCAGCGGGAGCGGAACCAATAATGAAAAA. Residues: CASSGSGTNNEK. The CDR3 in its entirety is CASSGSGTNNEKLFF. The V call is TRBV5-4, the J call TRBJ1-4; D is undetermined. The read terminates 3 residues before the CDR3 end, so the remaining end is supplied by the germline J gene. Germline-derived CDR1 and CDR2 are SGHNT and YYREEE (reference sequence). Between the trimmed V and J ends, which lost 4 bases and 4 bases, there was a span of 14 bases. The CDR3 contains 15 residues.

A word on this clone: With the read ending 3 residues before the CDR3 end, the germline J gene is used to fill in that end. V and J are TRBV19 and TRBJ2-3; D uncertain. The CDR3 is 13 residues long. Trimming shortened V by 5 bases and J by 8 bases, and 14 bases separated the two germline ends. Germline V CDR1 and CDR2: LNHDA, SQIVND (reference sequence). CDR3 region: CASSPLYSGTQYF. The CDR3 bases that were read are TGTGCCAGTAGTCCCCTTTACTCGGGTACG. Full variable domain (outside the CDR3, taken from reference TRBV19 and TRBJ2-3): DGGITQSPKYLFRKEGQNVTLSCEQNLNHDAMYWYRQDPGQGLRLIYYSQIVNDFQKGDIAEGYSVSREKKESFPLTVTSAQKNPTAFYLCASSPLYSGTQYFGPGTRLTVL.

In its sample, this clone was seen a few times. CDR3 sequence: CASDRGGSTGELFF. The covered CDR3 bases are TGTGCCAGTGACAGGGGCGGATCGACCGGGGAG. The chain links TRBV2 to TRBJ2-2; 8 nucleotides align to TRBD1. Read sequence stops 3 residues before the CDR3 end, and the germline J gene provides the missing end. The CDR3 loop spans 14 amino acids. V shed 9 bases, J shed 5 bases, and the junction held 8 bases outside the gene matches. The germline CDR1 and CDR2 sequences are SNHLY and FYNNEI.

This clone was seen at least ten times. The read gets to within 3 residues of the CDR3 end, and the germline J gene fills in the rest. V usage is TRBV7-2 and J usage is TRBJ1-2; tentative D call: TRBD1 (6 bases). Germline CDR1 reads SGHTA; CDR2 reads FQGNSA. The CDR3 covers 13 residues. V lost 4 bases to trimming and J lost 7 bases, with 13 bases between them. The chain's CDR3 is CASSSVRGGGYTF. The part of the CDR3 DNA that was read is TGTGCCAGCAGCTCAGTCAGGGGAGGTGGC. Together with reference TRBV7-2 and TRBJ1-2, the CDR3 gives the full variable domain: GAGVSQSPSNKVTEKGKDVELRCDPISGHTALYWYRQSLGQGLEFLIYFQGNSAPDKSGLPSDRFSAERTGGSVSTLTIQRTQQEDSAVYLCASSSVRGGGYTFGSGTRLTVV.

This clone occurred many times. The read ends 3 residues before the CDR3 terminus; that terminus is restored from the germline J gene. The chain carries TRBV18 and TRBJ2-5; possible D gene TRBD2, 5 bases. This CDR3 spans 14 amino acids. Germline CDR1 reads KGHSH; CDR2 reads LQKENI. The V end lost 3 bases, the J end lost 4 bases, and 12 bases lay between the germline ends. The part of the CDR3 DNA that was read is TGTGCCAGCTCACCCGAGGGTGACGGAGAGACC. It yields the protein CASSPEGDGET. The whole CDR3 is CASSPEGDGETQYF. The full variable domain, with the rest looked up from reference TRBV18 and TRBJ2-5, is NAGVMQNPRHLVRRRGQEARLRCSPMKGHSHVYWYRQLPEEGLKFMVYLQKENIIDESGMPKERFSAEFPKEGPSILRIQQVVRGDSAAYFCASSPEGDGETQYFGPGTRLLVL.

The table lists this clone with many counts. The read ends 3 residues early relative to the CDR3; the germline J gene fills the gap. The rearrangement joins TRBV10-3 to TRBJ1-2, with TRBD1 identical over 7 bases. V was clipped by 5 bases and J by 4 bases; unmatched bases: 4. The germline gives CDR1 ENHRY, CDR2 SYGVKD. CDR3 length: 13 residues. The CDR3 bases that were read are TGTGCCATCAGTCAGGGGGGAGTCTATGGC. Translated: CAISQGGVYG. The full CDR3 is CAISQGGVYGYTF.

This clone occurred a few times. CDR3 DNA (partial): TGTGCCAGCAGTTTTCGGGGGGGCCAGTATAATGAG. Protein sequence: CASSFRGGQYNE. From start to end, the CDR3 is CASSFRGGQYNEQFF. V gene TRBV7-6 combines with J gene TRBJ2-1, with 8 bases matching TRBD2. The read ends 3 residues shy of where the CDR3 ends; the end is completed using the germline J gene. This CDR3 is 15 amino acids long. J lost 7 bases, V lost 6 bases, and 11 bases had no gene match. In germline, CDR1 is SGHVS, CDR2 FNYEAQ.

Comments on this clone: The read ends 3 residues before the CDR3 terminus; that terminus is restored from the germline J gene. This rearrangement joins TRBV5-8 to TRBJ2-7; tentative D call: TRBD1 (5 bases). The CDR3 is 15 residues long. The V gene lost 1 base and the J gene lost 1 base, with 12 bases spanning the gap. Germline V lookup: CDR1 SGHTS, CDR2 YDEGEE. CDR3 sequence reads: CASSLRRQGSYEQYF. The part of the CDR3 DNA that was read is TGTGCCAGCAGCTTGCGCAGGCAGGGATCCTACGAG.

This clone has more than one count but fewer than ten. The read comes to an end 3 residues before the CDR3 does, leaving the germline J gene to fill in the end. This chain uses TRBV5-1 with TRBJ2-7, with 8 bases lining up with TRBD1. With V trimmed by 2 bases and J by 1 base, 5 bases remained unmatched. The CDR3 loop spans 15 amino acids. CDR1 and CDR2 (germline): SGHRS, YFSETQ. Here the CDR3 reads CASSFVQGASYEQYF. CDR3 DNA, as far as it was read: TGCGCCAGCAGCTTCGTGCAGGGGGCGTCCTACGAG.

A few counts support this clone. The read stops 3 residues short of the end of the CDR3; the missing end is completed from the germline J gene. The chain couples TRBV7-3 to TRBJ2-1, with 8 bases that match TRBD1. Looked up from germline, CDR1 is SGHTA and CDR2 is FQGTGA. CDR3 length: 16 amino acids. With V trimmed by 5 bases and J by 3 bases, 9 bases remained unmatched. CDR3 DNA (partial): TGTGCCAGCAGCCCAAGGAGGGGACAGGTCTACAATGAG. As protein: CASSPRRGQVYNE. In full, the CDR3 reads CASSPRRGQVYNEQFF.

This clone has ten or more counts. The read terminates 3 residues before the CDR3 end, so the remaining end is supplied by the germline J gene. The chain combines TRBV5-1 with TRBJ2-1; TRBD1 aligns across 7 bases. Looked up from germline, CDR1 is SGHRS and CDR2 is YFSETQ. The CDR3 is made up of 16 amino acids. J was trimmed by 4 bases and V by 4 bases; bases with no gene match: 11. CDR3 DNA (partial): TGCGCCAGCAGCCTACCAGTGACAGGGCGGTACAATGAG. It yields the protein CASSLPVTGRYNE. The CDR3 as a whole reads CASSLPVTGRYNEQFF.

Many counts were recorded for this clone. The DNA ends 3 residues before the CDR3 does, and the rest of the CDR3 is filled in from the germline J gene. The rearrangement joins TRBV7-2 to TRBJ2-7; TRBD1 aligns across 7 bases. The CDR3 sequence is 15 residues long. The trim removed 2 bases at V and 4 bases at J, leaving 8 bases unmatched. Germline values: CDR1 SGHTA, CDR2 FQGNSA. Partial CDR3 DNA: TGTGCCAGCAGCTTACGGACAGGACCGACTTACGAG. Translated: CASSLRTGPTYE. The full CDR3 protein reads CASSLRTGPTYEQYF.

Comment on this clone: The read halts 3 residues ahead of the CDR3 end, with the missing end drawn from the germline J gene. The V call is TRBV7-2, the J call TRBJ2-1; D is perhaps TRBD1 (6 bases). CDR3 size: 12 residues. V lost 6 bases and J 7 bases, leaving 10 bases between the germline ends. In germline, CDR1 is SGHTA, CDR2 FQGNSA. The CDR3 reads CASSTQGNEQFF. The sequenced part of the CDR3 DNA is TGTGCCAGCAGTACGCAGGGGAATGAG. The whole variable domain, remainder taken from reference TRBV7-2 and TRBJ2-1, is GAGVSQSPSNKVTEKGKDVELRCDPISGHTALYWYRQSLGQGLEFLIYFQGNSAPDKSGLPSDRFSAERTGGSVSTLTIQRTQQEDSAVYLCASSTQGNEQFFGPGTRLTVL.

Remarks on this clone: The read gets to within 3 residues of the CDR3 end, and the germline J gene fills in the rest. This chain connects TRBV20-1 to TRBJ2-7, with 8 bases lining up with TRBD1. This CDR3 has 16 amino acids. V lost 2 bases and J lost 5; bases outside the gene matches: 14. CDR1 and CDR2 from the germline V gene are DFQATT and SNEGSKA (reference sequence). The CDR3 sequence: CSARPVGQGAIHEQYF. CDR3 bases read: TGCAGTGCTAGACCCGTGGGGCAGGGGGCGATCCACGAG.

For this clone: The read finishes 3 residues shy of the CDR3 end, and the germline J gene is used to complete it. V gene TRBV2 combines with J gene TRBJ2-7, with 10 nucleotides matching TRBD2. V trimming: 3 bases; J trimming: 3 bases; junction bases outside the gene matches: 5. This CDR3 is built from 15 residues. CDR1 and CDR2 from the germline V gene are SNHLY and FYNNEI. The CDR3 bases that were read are TGTGCCAGCAGTGATGTGGTAGCGGGGGGCTACGAG. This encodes CASSDVVAGGYE. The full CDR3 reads CASSDVVAGGYEQYF.

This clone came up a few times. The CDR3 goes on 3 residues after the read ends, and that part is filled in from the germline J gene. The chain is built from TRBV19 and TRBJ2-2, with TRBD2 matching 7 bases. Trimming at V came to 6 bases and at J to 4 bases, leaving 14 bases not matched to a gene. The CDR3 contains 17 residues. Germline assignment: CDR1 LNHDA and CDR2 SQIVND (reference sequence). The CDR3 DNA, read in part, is TGTGCCAGTAGCCACCTCCCTACTAGCGCGAGCACCGGGGAG. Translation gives CASSHLPTSASTGE. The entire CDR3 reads CASSHLPTSASTGELFF.

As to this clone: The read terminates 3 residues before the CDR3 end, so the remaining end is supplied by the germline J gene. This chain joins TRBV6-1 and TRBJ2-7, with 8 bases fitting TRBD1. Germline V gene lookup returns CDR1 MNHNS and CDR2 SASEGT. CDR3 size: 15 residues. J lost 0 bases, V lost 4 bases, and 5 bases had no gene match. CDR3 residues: CASSAQGVSSYEQYF. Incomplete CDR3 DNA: TGTGCCAGCAGTGCACAGGGGGTGAGCTCCTACGAG.

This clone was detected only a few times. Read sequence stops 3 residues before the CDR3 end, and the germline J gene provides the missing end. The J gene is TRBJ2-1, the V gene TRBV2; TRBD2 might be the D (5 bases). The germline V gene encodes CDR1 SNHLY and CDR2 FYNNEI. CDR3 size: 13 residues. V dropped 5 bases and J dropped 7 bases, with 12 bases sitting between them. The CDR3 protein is CASSYYPGNEQFF. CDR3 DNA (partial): TGTGCCAGCAGTTACTACCCGGGGAATGAG.

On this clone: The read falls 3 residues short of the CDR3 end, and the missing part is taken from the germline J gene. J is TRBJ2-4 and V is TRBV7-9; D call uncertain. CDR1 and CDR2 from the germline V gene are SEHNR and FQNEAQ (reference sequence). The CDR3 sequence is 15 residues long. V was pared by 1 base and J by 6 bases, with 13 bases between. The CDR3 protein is CASSLGQRTINIQYF. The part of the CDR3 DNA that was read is TGTGCCAGCAGCTTAGGGCAGAGAACGATAAACATT. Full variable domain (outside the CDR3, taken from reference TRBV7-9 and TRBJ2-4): DTGVSQNPRHKITKRGQNVTFRCDPISEHNRLYWYRQTLGQGPEFLTYFQNEAQLEKSRLLSDRFSAERPKGSFSTLEIQRTEQGDSAMYLCASSLGQRTINIQYFGAGTRLSVL.